This T cell receptor (beta chain) was profiled in a study of shared clonotypes between healthy human individuals. Healthy HIV-negative adults with no recent acute infections or vaccinations were recruited as donors. Sorted-subset replicate PCRs used 150 to 200 ng of genomic DNA. This amount corresponded to 30,000 to 35,000 T cell genomes. Authors' analysis steps: For the immunoSEQ data, sequences were junction-only without quality scores, so filtering differed. Assay: immunoSEQ multiplex PCR; the TCRdb copy retains only in-frame clones and omits some. V, J and clone size are taken as reported in that table, and D and trimming were inferred from the DNA itself. Of about 640,000 clones in the sample, approximately 79% were seen once. Germline V lookup: CDR1 SGHAT, CDR2 FQNNGV. V was pared by 5 bases and J by 1 base, with 1 base of the junction left unmatched. CDR3 length: 14 amino acids.

This clonotype was sampled from a woman aged 25 to 39 in good health. Sequenced material: memory CD4+ T cells sorted from blood. The sample's subset: CD45RA-negative fraction. This chain links TRBV11-2 with TRBJ2-3; TRBD1 matches at 9 bases. For the CDR3, the DNA is TGTGCCAGCAGCCGGGACAGGGGCACAGATACGCAGTATTTT. It yields the protein CASSRDRGTDTQYF.